Shown below are 7 T cell receptor beta chains from a single sample sequenced in a study of blood T cell repertoires in COVID-19. Only in-frame clones appear in the TCRdb table, and some are missing; sequencing was by immunoSEQ multiplex PCR. The sample has about 200,000 clones, 80% to 95% seen once. Material for sequencing was peripheral blood. These receptors came from a man aged 55 to 69 with COVID-19, enrolled during active disease.

This clone was seen only once. The V gene is TRBV6-6, the J gene TRBJ2-1; 11 nucleotides agree with TRBD2. The CDR3 length is 15 residues. The junction had 0 bases not matched to a gene; V was cut back by 5 bases and J by 0 bases. CDR1 is MNHNY and CDR2 is SVGAGI in the germline V gene (reference sequence). The CDR3 protein is CASSTSGSSYNEQFF. Written as DNA, the CDR3 is TGTGCCAGCAGTACTAGCGGGAGCTCCTACAATGAGCAGTTCTTC.

CDR3 coding DNA: TGTGCCAGCAGTTTACAAGGGGCGGGATATCAGCCCCAGCATTTT. Its translation: CASSLQGAGYQPQHF. This sequence joins TRBV28 and TRBJ1-5; perhaps TRBD1 as D (5 bases). This CDR3 is built from 15 residues. V lost 2 bases to trimming and J lost 5 bases, with 13 bases between them. Germline V gene sequence: CDR1 MDHEN, CDR2 SYDVKM.

The V gene is TRBV7-6, the J gene TRBJ2-7; D not resolved. Germline V gene lookup returns CDR1 SGHVS and CDR2 FNYEAQ. This CDR3 region has 15 residues. Trimming stripped 2 bases from V and 2 bases from J, with 13 bases between. The CDR3 bases are TGTGCCAGCAGCTTAAATTCTGGCAGAACCTACGAGCAGTACTTC. As protein: CASSLNSGRTYEQYF.

The chain links TRBV3-1 (or the pseudogene TRBV3-2) to TRBJ1-4; D not certain. This CDR3 is 12 amino acids long. Germline V gene lookup returns CDR1 LGHDT and CDR2 YNNKEL (reference sequence). V lost 5 bases and J 6 bases, leaving 7 bases between the germline ends. The CDR3 sequence is CASSTGYEKLFF. Here the CDR3 DNA reads TGTGCCAGCAGCACCGGTTATGAAAAACTGTTTTTT.

The chain has TRBV24-1 and TRBJ2-7; D gene ambiguous. Germline V gene data show CDR1 as KGHDR and CDR2 as SFDVKD. This CDR3 comprises 15 residues. The V and J ends lost 4 bases and 3 bases respectively, with 15 bases between them. CDR3 nucleotide sequence: TGTGCCACCAGTGACTCAAGCCGCCTGCACTACGAGCAGTACTTC. Its translation: CATSDSSRLHYEQYF.

The chain joins TRBV4-3 to TRBJ2-1; TRBD2 matches at 8 bases. J was trimmed by 15 bases and V by 0 bases; bases with no gene match: 7. The CDR3 is 13 residues long. The germline V gene has CDR1 LGHNA and CDR2 YSLEER. Here the CDR3 DNA reads TGCGCCAGCAGCCAAGAGCAGCGGGAGTTCCTGTTCTTC. Amino acids: CASSQEQREFLFF.

The rearrangement joins TRBV7-2 to TRBJ2-2; 10 bases fit TRBD2. This CDR3 spans 16 amino acids. Trimming removed 4 bases from V and 6 bases from J; junction bases left unmatched: 8. Germline values: CDR1 SGHTA, CDR2 FQGNSA. DNA of the CDR3: TGTGCCAGCAGCTCACCACTAGCGGGACGAGCCGGGGAGCTGTTTTTT. Translating gives CASSSPLAGRAGELFF.